This is a list of T cell receptor beta chains from one sample in a study of blood T cell repertoires in COVID-19. The data were produced by immunoSEQ multiplex PCR, yet TCRdb's version contains in-frame clones alone and is incomplete. The sample carries approximately 90,000 clones, 81% recorded once. The sample consisted of peripheral blood. The receptor source for this set is a man in his sixties with acute or convalescent COVID-19. Both conserved end residues are part of each CDR3. Each record gives: J gene, D gene, V gene, clone size, CDR3 DNA, CDR3 protein. D genes are given only for firm matches. Size is stated for part of the rows, as once, few or many counts, or as a class when the clone is expanded.

>TRBJ1-5|TRBD1|TRBV29-1|-
TGCAGCGTTGGACAGGGCGGCAATCAGCCCCAGCATTTT
CSVGQGGNQPQHF
>TRBJ1-2|TRBD1|TRBV19|-
TGTGCCAGTAGAGCCCTGACAGGGGTCTATGGCTACACCTTC
CASRALTGVYGYTF
>TRBJ2-3|-|TRBV24-1|-
TGTGCCACCAGTGATCTGAGGGCGGAGCGCACAGATACGCAGTATTTT
CATSDLRAERTDTQYF
>TRBJ2-5|TRBD2|TRBV18|few
TGTGCCAGCCGATGGGGACTAGCGGGAGATCGAGAGACCCAGTACTTC
CASRWGLAGDRETQYF
>TRBJ2-3|TRBD1|TRBV6-2/TRBV6-3|-
TGTGCCAGCAGTCGGACAGGGGGCACAGATACGCAGTATTTT
CASSRTGGTDTQYF
>TRBJ2-7|TRBD1|TRBV7-2|-
TGTGCCAGCAGCCTGATCAGGGGGAACGCCTACGAGCAGTACTTC
CASSLIRGNAYEQYF
>TRBJ1-1|-|TRBV9|-
TGTGCCAGCAGCGCGGGGGGAGGGGATACTGAAGCTTTCTTT
CASSAGGGDTEAFF
>TRBJ2-2|TRBD2|TRBV28|-
TGTGCCAGCACCGTTCGGACTAGCGGGAGTTTTGGGTACACCGGGGAGCTGTTTTTT
CASTVRTSGSFGYTGELFF
>TRBJ2-1|-|TRBV11-3|-
TGTGCCAGCAGCTTTTTCCCGGTAGTAAACAATGAGCAGTTCTTC
CASSFFPVVNNEQFF
>TRBJ1-5|-|TRBV7-8|-
TGTGCCAGCAGCTTAGTGGGCAGGAGCAATCAGCCCCAGCATTTT
CASSLVGRSNQPQHF
>TRBJ1-6|TRBD1|TRBV29-1|-
TGCAGCGCGCGACAGGGTAATTCACCCCTCCACTTT
CSARQGNSPLHF
>TRBJ1-1|-|TRBV10-3|-
TGTGCCATCACACCCACAAGCGGGGCTCGCATAAACACTGAAGCTTTCTTT
CAITPTSGARINTEAFF
>TRBJ1-4|TRBD1|TRBV5-6|-
TGTGCCAGCAGCTTCGGACAGGGAGGTTCTGAAAAACTGTTTTTT
CASSFGQGGSEKLFF
>TRBJ2-3|TRBD1|TRBV24-1|once
TGTGCCACCAGTGATACCGGGACAGGGGCAGATACGCAGTATTTT
CATSDTGTGADTQYF
>TRBJ1-1|TRBD1|TRBV9|-
TGTGCCAGCAGCGCAAGACTCGACAGGGCGTGGGGCACTGAAGCTTTCTTT
CASSARLDRAWGTEAFF
>TRBJ1-5|TRBD1|TRBV19|once
TGTGCCAGTAGTATTTCTAGGAGGGGGCGCGATCAGCCCCAGCATTTT
CASSISRRGRDQPQHF
>TRBJ2-7|TRBD2|TRBV11-3|-
TGTGCCAGCAGCGCCCGGACTAGCGGGGGGGTCCCCTACGAGCAGTACTTC
CASSARTSGGVPYEQYF
>TRBJ1-5|-|TRBV27|-
TGTGCCAGCAGTCCTGGGGGGGGTGGCAATCAGCCCCAGCATTTT
CASSPGGGGNQPQHF
>TRBJ1-5|TRBD1|TRBV19|-
TGTGCCAGTAGTATAGCTCAGGGGGCGTGGCAGCCCCAGCATTTT
CASSIAQGAWQPQHF
>TRBJ1-4|TRBD1|TRBV5-1|-
TGCGCCAGCGGAGCCGGGACAGGGCCGGAAAAACTGTTTTTT
CASGAGTGPEKLFF
>TRBJ2-7|TRBD1|TRBV30|-
TGTGCCTGTTCTCGGACAGGGGGCCCCCACGAGCAGTACTTC
CACSRTGGPHEQYF
>TRBJ1-4|TRBD1|TRBV28|-
TGTGCCAGCAGTTCTACAGGGGGCGTTCAAGATGAAAAACTGTTTTTT
CASSSTGGVQDEKLFF
>TRBJ1-1|-|TRBV4-2|once
TGTGCCAGCAGCCGGGAGCCAGGGGATACGACTGAAGCTTTCTTT
CASSREPGDTTEAFF
>TRBJ1-5|TRBD1|TRBV28|few
TGTGCCAGCACCGCAGTTGGTACAGGGGATCAGCCCCAGCATTTT
CASTAVGTGDQPQHF
>TRBJ2-3|-|TRBV25-1|-
TGTGCCAGCAGTGAAACAGGGCCCCCAGATACGCAGTATTTT
CASSETGPPDTQYF
>TRBJ2-1|-|TRBV5-4|medium-sized
TGTGCCAGCAGCATGACAGAGAGCTCCTACAATGAGCAGTTCTTC
CASSMTESSYNEQFF
>TRBJ1-4|TRBD1|TRBV7-2|-
TGTGCCAGCAGCGCCCGGGCGACAGGGAGTAATGAAAAACTGTTTTTT
CASSARATGSNEKLFF
>TRBJ1-1|-|TRBV3-1/TRBV3-2|-
TGTGCCAGCAGCCAAGATCTCATGCGGGGCACTGAAGCTTTCTTT
CASSQDLMRGTEAFF
>TRBJ1-2|TRBD1|TRBV3-1/TRBV3-2|-
TGTGCCAGCAGCCAAACGAACAGGGGGACTAGCTATGGCCACACCTTC
CASSQTNRGTSYGHTF
>TRBJ1-1|TRBD1|TRBV6-5|-
TGTGCCAGCAGATCCCCGACAGGGTCGGGGGCTGAAGCTTTCTTT
CASRSPTGSGAEAFF
>TRBJ2-3|TRBD2|TRBV7-3|-
TGTGCCAGCAGCAAAACCGGGAGGGAGACCCCAGATACGCAGTATTTT
CASSKTGRETPDTQYF
>TRBJ2-5|TRBD1|TRBV7-7|-
TGTGCTAGCAGCTCGGGACAGGGGAATCAAGAGACCCAGTACTTC
CASSSGQGNQETQYF
>TRBJ2-2|TRBD2|TRBV27|-
TGTGCCAGCACTCCTATTAGCGGGAGCACCGGGGAGCTGTTTTTT
CASTPISGSTGELFF
>TRBJ2-1|-|TRBV10-2|once
TGCGCCAGCAGTCAAACAGGGAGCTCCTACAATGAGCAGTTCTTC
CASSQTGSSYNEQFF
>TRBJ1-4|TRBD1|TRBV19|-
TGTGCCAGTAGTAGTCCGGGACAGGGGGCTGAAAAACTGTTTTTT
CASSSPGQGAEKLFF
>TRBJ1-4|TRBD1|TRBV5-4|-
TGTGCCAGCAGCGCGGGCTACAGGGGAACTAATGAAAAACTGTTTTTT
CASSAGYRGTNEKLFF
>TRBJ2-1|TRBD2|TRBV7-3|-
TGTGCCAGCAGCTTCTCCGGGACTAGAGACTACAATGAGCAGTTCTTC
CASSFSGTRDYNEQFF
>TRBJ2-2|TRBD1|TRBV5-6|-
TGTGCCAGCAGCGATGGGACAGGGAAGGTCGGGGAGCTGTTTTTT
CASSDGTGKVGELFF